Following are 16 T cell receptor beta chains from one sample sequenced in a study of blood T cell repertoires in COVID-19. Profiling relied on immunoSEQ multiplex PCR, and the TCRdb table lists in-frame clones only, not all of them. The data contain a few hundred thousand clones, approximately 84% of them seen just once; the ten biggest clones take up roughly 6.7%. The sample comprised PBMCs or T cells enriched from blood (not recorded which). These receptors originate from a woman in her 50s who had been exposed to COVID-19.

This rearrangement joins TRBV4-3 to TRBJ2-7; a possible D gene is TRBD1 (6 bases). The V end lost 6 bases, the J end lost 7 bases, and 10 bases lay between the germline ends. Germline V CDR1 and CDR2: LGHNA, YSLEER. The CDR3 sequence is 11 residues long. The CDR3 nucleotides are TGCGCCAGCAGTCTTGGACAGGAGCAGTACTTC. Translating it yields CASSLGQEQYF.

The chain is built from TRBV19 and TRBJ1-1; no clear D. CDR1 and CDR2 from the germline V gene are LNHDA and SQIVND (reference sequence). Trimming took off 6 bases at V and 0 bases at J, with 11 bases between the two ends. The CDR3 consists of 14 residues. The DNA of the CDR3 is TGTGCCAGTAGGTGGGCATTCATGAACACTGAAGCTTTCTTT. Residues: CASRWAFMNTEAFF. Full variable domain (missing parts from reference TRBV19 and TRBJ1-1): DGGITQSPKYLFRKEGQNVTLSCEQNLNHDAMYWYRQDPGQGLRLIYYSQIVNDFQKGDIAEGYSVSREKKESFPLTVTSAQKNPTAFYLCASRWAFMNTEAFFGQGTRLTVV.

This rearrangement joins TRBV29-1 to TRBJ2-3, with TRBD2 identical over 12 bases. This CDR3 is built from 13 residues. The V gene's germline CDR1 is SQVTM and CDR2 ANQGSEA. Trimming took 5 bases from V and 4 from J; bases not matched to a gene: 1. The CDR3 DNA sequence: TGCAGCGTTCGGACTAGCGGGGCAGATACGCAGTATTTT. As protein: CSVRTSGADTQYF.

The chain links TRBV27 to TRBJ2-3; D is perhaps TRBD1 (6 bases). The CDR3 loop spans 15 amino acids. The V end was cut by 5 bases, the J end by 0 bases, with 12 bases between. Looked up from germline, CDR1 is MNHEY and CDR2 is SMNVEV (reference sequence). DNA of the CDR3: TGTGCCAGCAGTCCGGACAGAGCTAGCACAGATACGCAGTATTTT. Translation: CASSPDRASTDTQYF.

This chain connects TRBV12-3 or TRBV12-4 to TRBJ1-1, with TRBD1 matching 7 bases. Trimming cost V 3 bases and J 8 bases; bases outside gene matches: 6. The CDR3 totals 13 residues. As DNA, the CDR3 is TGTGCCAGCAGTTTGGTAACAGGGGTGGAAGCTTTCTTT. Encoded protein: CASSLVTGVEAFF.

This chain links TRBV5-1 with TRBJ2-1, with a weak D call TRBD2 (5 bases). The germline V gene encodes CDR1 SGHRS and CDR2 YFSETQ. V was shortened by 0 bases and J by 6 bases, with 7 bases between the two germline ends. CDR3 length: 13 residues. The chain's CDR3 is CASSLAGINEQFF. CDR3 in DNA: TGCGCCAGCAGCTTGGCCGGGATCAATGAGCAGTTCTTC.

The rearrangement links TRBV28 to TRBJ2-5; D is undetermined. CDR1 MDHEN and CDR2 SYDVKM come from the germline V gene. There are 13 residues in the CDR3. Deletions cut 3 bases from V and 2 bases from J, with 7 bases between. For the CDR3, the DNA is TGTGCCAGCAGTTTGGGCTTACAAGAGACCCAGTACTTC. Protein: CASSLGLQETQYF. The whole variable domain, remainder taken from reference TRBV28 and TRBJ2-5, is DVKVTQSSRYLVKRTGEKVFLECVQDMDHENMFWYRQDPGLGLRLIYFSYDVKMKEKGDIPEGYSVSREKKERFSLILESASTNQTSMYLCASSLGLQETQYFGPGTRLLVL.

The chain combines TRBV30 with TRBJ1-1; the D is unclear. The CDR3 spans 13 residues. Germline values: CDR1 GTSNPN, CDR2 SVGIG (reference sequence). The V gene lost 0 bases and the J gene lost 4 bases, with 9 bases spanning the gap. CDR3 sequence reads: CAWSVLSRTEAFF. DNA for the CDR3: TGTGCCTGGAGTGTACTGAGTCGCACTGAAGCTTTCTTT.

The chain recombines TRBV30 with TRBJ1-6; D is undetermined. From germline, CDR1 is GTSNPN and CDR2 SVGIG (reference sequence). The CDR3 contains 16 residues. V was clipped by 0 bases and J by 10 bases, with 19 bases between them. This CDR3 reads CAWSVRLGGSESPLHF. DNA of the CDR3: TGTGCCTGGAGTGTACGATTAGGAGGGTCGGAATCACCCCTCCACTTT.

This clone has more than one count but fewer than ten. The chain couples TRBV7-9 to TRBJ1-3; TRBD1 agrees at 10 bases. Germline CDR1 SEHNR, CDR2 FQNEAQ (reference sequence). The CDR3 is made up of 15 amino acids. With 5 bases clipped from V and 2 bases from J, the junction kept 3 bases outside the gene matches. CDR3 coding DNA: TGTGCCAGCAGCAAGACAGGGGGCACTGGAAACACCATATATTTT. Translated, it gives CASSKTGGTGNTIYF.

The sample holds many counts of this clone. The chain links TRBV18 to TRBJ1-1; D might be TRBD1 (5 bases). This CDR3 contains 13 residues. Per the germline V gene, CDR1 is KGHSH and CDR2 is LQKENI. Trimming removed 4 bases from V and 8 bases from J, with 14 bases in between. The CDR3 coding sequence is TGTGCCAGCTCACTTTCGACGGGGGGAGAAGCTTTCTTT. Amino acid sequence: CASSLSTGGEAFF.

The rearrangement links TRBV28 to TRBJ2-3, with 9 bases lining up with TRBD2. The CDR3 is made up of 15 amino acids. After removal of 3 bases from V and 6 bases from J, the junction contained 7 bases not matched to a gene. The germline V gene encodes CDR1 MDHEN and CDR2 SYDVKM. The CDR3: CASSFGGRGKDTQYF. The CDR3 coding sequence is TGTGCCAGCAGTTTCGGCGGGAGGGGTAAGGATACGCAGTATTTT. Combining the CDR3 with reference TRBV28 and TRBJ2-3 gives the whole variable domain DVKVTQSSRYLVKRTGEKVFLECVQDMDHENMFWYRQDPGLGLRLIYFSYDVKMKEKGDIPEGYSVSREKKERFSLILESASTNQTSMYLCASSFGGRGKDTQYFGPGTRLTVL.

The chain employs TRBV12-3 or TRBV12-4 and TRBJ1-6; 7 bases fit TRBD1. The CDR3 extends over 13 amino acids. The trim removed 6 bases at V and 10 bases at J, leaving 6 bases unmatched. The CDR3 DNA follows: TGTGCCAGCAGGAGACAGGGTGACTCACCCCTCCACTTT. This codes for CASRRQGDSPLHF.

The CDR3 sequence is CASSLSPLKSYTF. The CDR3 DNA is TGTGCCAGCAGCTTAAGCCCTCTAAAGAGCTACACCTTC. The rearrangement joins TRBV7-2 to TRBJ1-2; D call uncertain. Trimming shortened V by 2 bases and J by 9 bases, and 13 bases separated the two germline ends. Looked up from germline, CDR1 is SGHTA and CDR2 is FQGNSA. This CDR3 comprises 13 residues. The full variable domain, its missing parts supplied by reference TRBV7-2 and TRBJ1-2, is GAGVSQSPSNKVTEKGKDVELRCDPISGHTALYWYRQSLGQGLEFLIYFQGNSAPDKSGLPSDRFSAERTGGSVSTLTIQRTQQEDSAVYLCASSLSPLKSYTFGSGTRLTVV.

This chain links TRBV4-1 with TRBJ2-7; D perhaps matches TRBD2 (5 bases). Looked up from germline, CDR1 is MGHRA and CDR2 is YSYEKL. Trimming left V 1 base short and J 4 bases short, with 14 bases between. This CDR3 has 15 residues. CDR3: CASSQGEKRGYEQYF. DNA of the CDR3: TGCGCCAGCAGCCAAGGCGAAAAACGGGGTTACGAGCAGTACTTC.

The chain couples TRBV5-1 to TRBJ2-2; TRBD2 aligns across 7 bases. The germline V gene has CDR1 SGHRS and CDR2 YFSETQ. With 5 bases clipped from V and 1 base from J, the junction kept 8 bases outside the gene matches. This CDR3 is 16 amino acids long. The CDR3 DNA is TGCGCCAGCAGTTACGCCCCGGGGGGGAACACCGGGGAGCTGTTTTTT. Its protein is CASSYAPGGNTGELFF.